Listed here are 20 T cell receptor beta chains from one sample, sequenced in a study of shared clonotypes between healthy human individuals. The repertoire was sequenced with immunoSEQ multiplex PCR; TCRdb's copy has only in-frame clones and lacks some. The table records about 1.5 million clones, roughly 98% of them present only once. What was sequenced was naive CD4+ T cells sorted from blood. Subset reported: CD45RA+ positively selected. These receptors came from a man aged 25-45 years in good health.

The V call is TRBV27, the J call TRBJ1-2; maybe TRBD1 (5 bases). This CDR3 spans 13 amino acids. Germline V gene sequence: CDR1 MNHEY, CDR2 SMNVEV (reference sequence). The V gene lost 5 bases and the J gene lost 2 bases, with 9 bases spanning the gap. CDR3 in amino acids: CASSPGPNYGYTF. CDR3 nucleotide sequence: TGTGCCAGCAGTCCGGGACCGAACTATGGCTACACCTTC.

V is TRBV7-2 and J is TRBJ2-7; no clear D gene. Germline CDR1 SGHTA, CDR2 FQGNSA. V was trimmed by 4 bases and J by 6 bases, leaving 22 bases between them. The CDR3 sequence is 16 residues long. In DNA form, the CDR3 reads TGTGCCAGCAGCTCCCCTCCCGGGTCTAAGATCTTCGAGCAGTACTTC. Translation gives CASSSPPGSKIFEQYF.

CDR3 DNA sequence: TGCGCCAGCAGCAACCTCCGGGACAGGGTGAAAGAGACCCAGTACTTC. Its translation is CASSNLRDRVKETQYF. The rearrangement uses TRBV5-1 and TRBJ2-5, with 9 positions matching TRBD1. The CDR3 sequence is 16 residues long. With 4 bases clipped from V and 3 bases from J, the junction kept 10 bases outside the gene matches. The germline V gene has CDR1 SGHRS and CDR2 YFSETQ.

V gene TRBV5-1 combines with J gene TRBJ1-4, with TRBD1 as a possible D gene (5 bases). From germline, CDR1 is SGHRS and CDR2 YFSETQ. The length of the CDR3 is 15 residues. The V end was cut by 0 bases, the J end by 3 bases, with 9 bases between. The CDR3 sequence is CASSLASGANEKLFF. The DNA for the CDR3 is TGCGCCAGCAGCTTGGCGTCGGGGGCTAATGAAAAACTGTTTTTT.

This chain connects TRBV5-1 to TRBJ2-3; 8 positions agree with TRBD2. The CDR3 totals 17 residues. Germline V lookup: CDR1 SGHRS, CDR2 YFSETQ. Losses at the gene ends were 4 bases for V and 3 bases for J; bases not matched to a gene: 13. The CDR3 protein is CASSLPLAGNLTDTQYF. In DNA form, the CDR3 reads TGCGCCAGCAGCCTGCCCCTAGCGGGCAACTTAACAGATACGCAGTATTTT. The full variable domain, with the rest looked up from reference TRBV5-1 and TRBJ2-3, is KAGVTQTPRYLIKTRGQQVTLSCSPISGHRSVSWYQQTPGQGLQFLFEYFSETQRNKGNFPGRFSGRQFSNSRSEMNVSTLELGDSALYLCASSLPLAGNLTDTQYFGPGTRLTVL.

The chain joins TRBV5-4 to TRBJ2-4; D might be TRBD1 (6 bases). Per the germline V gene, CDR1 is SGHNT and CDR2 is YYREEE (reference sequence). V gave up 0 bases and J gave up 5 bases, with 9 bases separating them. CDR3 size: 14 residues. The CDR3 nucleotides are TGTGCCAGCAGCTTGGCTGGGGGCGAAAACATTCAGTACTTC. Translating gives CASSLAGGENIQYF.

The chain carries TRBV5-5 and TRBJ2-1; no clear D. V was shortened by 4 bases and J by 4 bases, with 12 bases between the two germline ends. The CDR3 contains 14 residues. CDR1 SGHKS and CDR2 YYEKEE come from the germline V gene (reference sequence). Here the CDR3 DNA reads TGTGCCAGCAGCGCGATAGTTCTATACAATGAGCAGTTCTTC. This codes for CASSAIVLYNEQFF. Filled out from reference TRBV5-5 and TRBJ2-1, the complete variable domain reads DAGVTQSPTHLIKTRGQQVTLRCSPISGHKSVSWYQQVLGQGPQFIFQYYEKEERGRGNFPDRFSARQFPNYSSELNVNALLLGDSALYLCASSAIVLYNEQFFGPGTRLTVL.

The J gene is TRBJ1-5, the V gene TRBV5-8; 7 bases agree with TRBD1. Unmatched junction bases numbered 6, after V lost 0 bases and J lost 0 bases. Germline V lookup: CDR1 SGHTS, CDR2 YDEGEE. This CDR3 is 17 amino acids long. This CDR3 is CASSLVGGGHSNQPQHF. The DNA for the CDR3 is TGTGCCAGCAGCTTGGTGGGAGGGGGCCATAGCAATCAGCCCCAGCATTTT.

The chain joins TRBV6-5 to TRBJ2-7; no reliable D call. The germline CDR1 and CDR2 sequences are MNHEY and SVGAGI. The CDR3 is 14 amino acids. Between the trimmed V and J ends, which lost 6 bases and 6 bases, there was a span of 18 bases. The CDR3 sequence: CASRKTNPLGEQYF. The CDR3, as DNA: TGTGCCAGCAGAAAGACAAACCCGCTGGGCGAGCAGTACTTC.

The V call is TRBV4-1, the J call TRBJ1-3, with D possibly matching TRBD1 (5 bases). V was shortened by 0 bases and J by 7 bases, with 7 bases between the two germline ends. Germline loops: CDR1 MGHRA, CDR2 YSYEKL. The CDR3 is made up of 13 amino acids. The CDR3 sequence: CASSQDGANTIYF. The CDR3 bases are TGCGCCAGCAGCCAAGATGGGGCGAACACCATATATTTT.

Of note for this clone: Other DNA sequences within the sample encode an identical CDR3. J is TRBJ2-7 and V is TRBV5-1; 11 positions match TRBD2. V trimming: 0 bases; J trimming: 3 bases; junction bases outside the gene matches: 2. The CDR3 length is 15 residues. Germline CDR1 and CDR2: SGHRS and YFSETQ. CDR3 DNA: TGCGCCAGCAGCTTGGCTCTAGCGGGAGGCTACGAGCAGTACTTC. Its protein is CASSLALAGGYEQYF.

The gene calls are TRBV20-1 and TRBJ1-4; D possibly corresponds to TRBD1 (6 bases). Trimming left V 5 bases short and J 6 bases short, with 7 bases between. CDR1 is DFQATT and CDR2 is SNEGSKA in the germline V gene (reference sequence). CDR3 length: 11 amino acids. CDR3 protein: CSAYRDEKLFF. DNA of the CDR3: TGCAGTGCTTACAGGGATGAAAAACTGTTTTTT.

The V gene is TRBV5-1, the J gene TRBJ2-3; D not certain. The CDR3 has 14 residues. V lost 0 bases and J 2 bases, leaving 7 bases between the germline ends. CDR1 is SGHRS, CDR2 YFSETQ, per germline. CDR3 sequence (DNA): TGCGCCAGCAGCTTGGGGACGGACACAGATACGCAGTATTTT. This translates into CASSLGTDTDTQYF.

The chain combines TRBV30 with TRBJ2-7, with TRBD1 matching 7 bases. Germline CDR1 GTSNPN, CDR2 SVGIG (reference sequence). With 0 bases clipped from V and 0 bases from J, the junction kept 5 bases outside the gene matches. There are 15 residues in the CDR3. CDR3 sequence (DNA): TGTGCCTGGAGTGTAGGGGGCTATAGCTCCTACGAGCAGTACTTC. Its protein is CAWSVGGYSSYEQYF.

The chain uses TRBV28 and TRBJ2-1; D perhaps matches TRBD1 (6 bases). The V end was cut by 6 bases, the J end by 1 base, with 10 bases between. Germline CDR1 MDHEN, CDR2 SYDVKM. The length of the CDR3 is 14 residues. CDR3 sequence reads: CASSDGTSYNEQFF. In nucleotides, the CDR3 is TGTGCCAGCAGCGACGGGACATCCTACAATGAGCAGTTCTTC.

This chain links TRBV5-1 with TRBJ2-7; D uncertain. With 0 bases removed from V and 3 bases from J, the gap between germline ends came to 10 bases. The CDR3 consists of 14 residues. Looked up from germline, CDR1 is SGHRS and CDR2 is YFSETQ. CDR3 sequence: CASSLVSGYYEQYF. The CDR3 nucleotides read TGCGCCAGCAGCTTGGTTTCAGGTTACTACGAGCAGTACTTC.

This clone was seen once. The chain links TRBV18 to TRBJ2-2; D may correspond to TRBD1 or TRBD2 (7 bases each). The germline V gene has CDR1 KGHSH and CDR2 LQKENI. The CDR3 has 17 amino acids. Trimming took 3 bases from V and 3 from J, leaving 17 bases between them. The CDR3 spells CASSPGRDSRDTGELFF. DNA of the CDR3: TGTGCCAGCTCACCGGGGAGGGACAGTCGGGACACCGGGGAGCTGTTTTTT.

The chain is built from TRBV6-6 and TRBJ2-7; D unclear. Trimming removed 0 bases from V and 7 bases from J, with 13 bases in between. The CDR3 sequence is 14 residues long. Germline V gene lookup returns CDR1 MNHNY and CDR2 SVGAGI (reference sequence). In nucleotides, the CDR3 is TGTGCCAGCAGTTACTCGATAACTAAGGTAGAGCAGTACTTC. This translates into CASSYSITKVEQYF.

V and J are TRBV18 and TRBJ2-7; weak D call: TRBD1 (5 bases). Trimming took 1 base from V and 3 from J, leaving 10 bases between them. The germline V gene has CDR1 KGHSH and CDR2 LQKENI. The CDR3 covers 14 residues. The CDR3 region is CASSPRQGNYEQYF. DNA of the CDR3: TGTGCCAGCTCACCACGCCAGGGAAACTACGAGCAGTACTTC.

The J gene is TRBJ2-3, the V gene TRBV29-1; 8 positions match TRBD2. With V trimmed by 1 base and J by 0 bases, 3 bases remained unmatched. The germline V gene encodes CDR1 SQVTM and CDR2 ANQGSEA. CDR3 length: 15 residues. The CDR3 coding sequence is TGCAGCGTTGAAGCCTCTAGCGGGAGCACAGATACGCAGTATTTT. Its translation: CSVEASSGSTDTQYF.